This T cell receptor (beta chain) was identified in a study of CXCR4 blockade with PD-1 therapy in pancreatic cancer. Some clones are missing from TCRdb's copy, which holds only in-frame ones; the method was immunoSEQ multiplex PCR. The sample contains 950 to 1,200 clones, 38% of which appear only once. V was pared by 2 bases and J by 3 bases, with 19 bases between. Germline lookup yields CDR1 GTSNPN and CDR2 SVGIG (reference sequence). The CDR3 runs 16 residues. The specimen was tumor tissue. The receptor was derived from a human donor with pancreatic ductal adenocarcinoma. This chain connects TRBV30 to TRBJ1-2; possibly TRBD1 for D (5 bases). CDR3 protein: CAWSIGIRGTYYGYTF. CDR3 in DNA: TGTGCCTGGAGTATAGGTATTCGAGGGACTTACTATGGCTACACCTTC. The entire variable domain, with the rest obtained from reference TRBV30 and TRBJ1-2, is as follows: SQTIHQWPATLVQPVGSPLSLECTVEGTSNPNLYWYRQAAGRGLQLLFYSVGIGQISSEVPQNLSASRPQDRQFILSSKKLLLSDSGFYLCAWSIGIRGTYYGYTFGSGTRLTVV.